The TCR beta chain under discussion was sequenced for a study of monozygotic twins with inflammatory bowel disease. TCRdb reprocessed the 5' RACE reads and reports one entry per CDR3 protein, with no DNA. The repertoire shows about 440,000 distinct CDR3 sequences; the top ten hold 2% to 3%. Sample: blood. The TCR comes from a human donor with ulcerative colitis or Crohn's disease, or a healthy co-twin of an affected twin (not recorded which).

The CDR3 region is CASSYDRGDYGYTF. This chain joins TRBV7-8 and TRBJ1-2; the D call of TRBD1 rests on TCRdb alone, since no DNA is present to check it. The CDR3 contains 14 residues. CDR1 is SGHVS and CDR2 is FQNEAQ in the germline V gene.